One sample yielded the 5 T cell receptor beta chains listed below, sequenced in a study of PD-1 blockade in classical Hodgkin lymphoma (dated by TCRdb to 2018 to 2021). Libraries were made using the immunoSEQ multiplex PCR assay. Sourced from immuneACCESS, this table was stored by TCRdb with only in-frame sequences that have V and J called. A share of the clones is absent; for the studies checked, an unresolved V gene accounts for under half, and the remainder has no known explanation. In all, the sample holds 15,000 to 20,000 clones, and approximately 80% of those were seen once. Jointly, the top ten make up 1% of the sample. Read against the paper, the sample's time point label means: cycle 1 day 1 (C1D1), immediately before nivolumab initiation. Every trial patient had relapsed after autologous stem cell transplantation, and cohorts A, B and C differed in prior brentuximab vedotin exposure. Magnetic negative selection with a Miltenyi CD4+ T cell isolation kit was used to purify CD4+ T cells from thawed PBMCs.

Sequencing was performed on CD4+ T cells from blood, taken at baseline. The receptors originated from a human donor with classical Hodgkin lymphoma.

This clone came up once. The chain carries TRBV6-7 and TRBJ2-7, with D tentatively TRBD2 (6 bases). TRBV6-7 is an ORF for which the function is uncertain. V lost 8 bases, J lost 7 bases, and 24 bases lay in between. The CDR3 consists of 15 residues. DNA for the CDR3: TGTGCCAGCCGAGCTGCCCGGCGGGAACTACATGAGCAGTACTTC. Its translation: CASRAARRELHEQYF.

The chain joins TRBV12-2 to TRBJ1-5. TRBV12-2 is a pseudogene. The CDR3 is 19 residues long. The CDR3 spells CASRLAPGPRGHSNQPQHF. CDR3 DNA: TGTGCAAGTCGCTTAGCGCCAGGCCCCCGGGGGCATAGCAATCAGCCCCAGCATTTT.

The chain carries TRBV21-1 and TRBJ1-1. TRBV21-1 constitutes a pseudogene. The CDR3 is 21 amino acids. CDR3 residues: CASSKSLPPSRDSRGHTEAFF. In DNA form, the CDR3 reads TGTGCCAGCAGCAAATCTCTTCCCCCCTCCCGGGACTCAAGAGGACACACTGAAGCTTTCTTT.

This clone has only one observation. V and J are TRBV5-1 and TRBJ2-1; weak D call: TRBD1 (5 bases). CDR3 length: 15 residues. Trimming took off 4 bases at V and 9 bases at J, with 20 bases between the two ends. In germline, CDR1 is SGHRS, CDR2 YFSETQ. CDR3 DNA sequence: TGCGCCAGCAGCCCTAGGGTTTCTCAGGGTACTGAGCAGTTCTTC. Its protein is CASSPRVSQGTEQFF.

V gene TRBV21-1 combines with J gene TRBJ2-2; whether TRBD1, the table's D call, matches the DNA was not checked. TRBV21-1 is marked as a pseudogene. This CDR3 region has 18 residues. The CDR3 sequence: CASSVNPGQTSNTGELFF. Written as DNA, the CDR3 is TGTGCCAGCAGCGTAAACCCTGGACAAACATCGAACACCGGGGAGCTGTTTTTT.